The 20 T cell receptor beta chains listed next were all sequenced from one sample in a study of graft-versus-host responses after intestinal transplantation (dated by TCRdb to the early 2020s). Their cognate antigens are unknown. Read against the paper, the sample's time point label means: cells obtained before transplantation from donor or recipient. The protocol used for the library was the immunoSEQ multiplex PCR assay. TCRdb mirrors the immuneACCESS table, restricted to in-frame sequences. Some clones are absent from its copies; in checked studies, under half trace to an unresolved V gene, and the reason for the others is unknown. Recorded for this sample are about 51,000 clones; around 90% of them occurred a single time. 0.55% to 0.8% of the sample comes from the top ten. Material: unstimulated CD4+ T cells sorted from spleen or lymph node cells, obtained before transplant. Receptors originate from a human donor who was the organ donor for an intestinal transplant.

The chain employs TRBV11-2 and TRBJ2-1; D unclear. The CDR3 is made up of 12 amino acids. The V gene lost 1 base and the J gene lost 6 bases, with 4 bases spanning the gap. Germline CDR1 is SGHAT and CDR2 is FQNNGV. The CDR3 spells CASSLVSNEQFF. CDR3 nucleotide sequence: TGTGCCAGCAGCTTAGTGAGCAATGAGCAGTTCTTC.

The J gene is TRBJ2-1, the V gene TRBV4-1, with 11 nucleotides matching TRBD2. V lost 1 base, J lost 7 bases, and 9 bases stayed unmatched. Per germline, CDR1 MGHRA and CDR2 YSYEKL. The CDR3 contains 17 residues. The CDR3, as DNA: TGCGCCAGCAGCCAAGTTAGCGGGAGGGCCCCGCAGAATGAGCAGTTCTTC. It is translated as CASSQVSGRAPQNEQFF.

The chain has TRBV7-8 and TRBJ2-3, with 11 bases aligning to TRBD1. The CDR3 contains 18 residues. CDR1 and CDR2 (germline): SGHVS, FQNEAQ. The J segment lost 6 bases and the V segment lost 0 bases, leaving 11 bases of the junction unmatched. The CDR3 sequence is CASSLAVGTGGVQDTQYF. CDR3 coding DNA: TGTGCCAGCAGCTTAGCCGTTGGGACAGGGGGTGTCCAGGATACGCAGTATTTT. Combining the CDR3 with reference TRBV7-8 and TRBJ2-3 gives the whole variable domain GAGVSQSPRYKVAKRGQDVALRCDPISGHVSLFWYQQALGQGPEFLTYFQNEAQLDKSGLPSDRFFAERPEGSVSTLKIQRTQQEDSAVYLCASSLAVGTGGVQDTQYFGPGTRLTVL.

The rearrangement uses TRBV28 and TRBJ2-1; unclear D gene. Germline CDR1 reads MDHEN; CDR2 reads SYDVKM. V shed 6 bases and J shed 6 bases, with 6 bases lying between them. This CDR3 has 11 residues. CDR3 coding DNA: TGTGCCAGCAGGGGCAGCAATGAGCAGTTCTTC. This codes for CASRGSNEQFF.

A single count supports this clone. The chain combines TRBV5-4 with TRBJ1-2; tentative D call: TRBD1 (6 bases). The length of the CDR3 is 14 residues. Germline V CDR1 and CDR2: SGHNT, YYREEE (reference sequence). Trimming took 5 bases from V and 1 from J, leaving 12 bases between them. The CDR3 is CASRVDRFNYGYTF. CDR3 sequence (DNA): TGTGCCAGCAGAGTGGACAGATTTAACTATGGCTACACCTTC.

The rearrangement uses TRBV28 and TRBJ2-3, with 10 positions matching TRBD2. Germline V gene data show CDR1 as MDHEN and CDR2 as SYDVKM. V lost 6 bases to trimming and J lost 4 bases; unmatched junction nucleotides: 10. This CDR3 is 16 amino acids long. The DNA of the CDR3 is TGTGCCAGCAGGCAGAGAGGGACTAGCGCCTCAGATACGCAGTATTTT. Protein sequence: CASRQRGTSASDTQYF.

The chain employs TRBV30 and TRBJ2-1; TRBD2 agrees at 9 bases. V lost 1 base and J lost 9; bases outside the gene matches: 4. The CDR3 loop spans 13 amino acids. Per germline, CDR1 GTSNPN and CDR2 SVGIG (reference sequence). In nucleotides, the CDR3 is TGTGCCTGGAGTGGAGGACTAGCGCTTGAGCAGTTCTTC. Translated: CAWSGGLALEQFF.

The gene calls are TRBV15 and TRBJ2-7; 9 bases align to TRBD1. Germline CDR1 is LNHNV and CDR2 is YYDKDF (reference sequence). Trimming at V came to 5 bases and at J to 3 bases, leaving 14 bases not matched to a gene. The CDR3 totals 17 residues. The chain's CDR3 is CATSDYSRQGVLYEQYF. The CDR3 nucleotides read TGTGCCACCAGCGACTACTCCCGACAGGGGGTTCTCTACGAGCAGTACTTC.

This chain joins TRBV7-2 and TRBJ2-3; TRBD2 matches at 11 bases. The germline CDR1 and CDR2 sequences are SGHTA and FQGNSA. V shed 8 bases and J 7 bases; nucleotides not matched to a gene: 8. The CDR3 spans 14 residues. The CDR3 nucleotides are TGTGCCAGCTCCCCCGGGACTAGCGGAAATACGCAGTATTTT. Its translation is CASSPGTSGNTQYF.

For the CDR3, the DNA is TGTGCCACCAGCAGGACTACCCCACCGGATACGCAGTATTTT. This sequence encodes CATSRTTPPDTQYF. The chain recombines TRBV15 with TRBJ2-3; D perhaps matches TRBD2 (5 bases). Germline V CDR1 and CDR2: LNHNV, YYDKDF (reference sequence). Trimming took 3 bases from V and 6 from J, leaving 13 bases between them. This CDR3 contains 14 residues.

The chain has TRBV27 and TRBJ1-2; 9 positions agree with TRBD1. J lost 5 bases, V lost 3 bases, and 10 bases had no gene match. CDR3 length: 16 residues. The germline gives CDR1 MNHEY, CDR2 SMNVEV (reference sequence). In DNA, the CDR3 is TGTGCCAGCAGTTTTTTGACCGGGACAGGGATATATGGCTACACCTTC. Residues: CASSFLTGTGIYGYTF.

The chain carries TRBV6-6 and TRBJ2-7; TRBD2 aligns across 11 bases. The germline CDR1 and CDR2 sequences are MNHNY and SVGAGI (reference sequence). V lost 7 bases, J lost 4 bases, and 9 bases stayed unmatched. The length of the CDR3 is 15 residues. CDR3: CASTLATSGKYEQYF. Written as DNA, the CDR3 is TGTGCCAGCACTCTTGCGACTAGCGGGAAGTACGAGCAGTACTTC.

On this clone: Within the sample, other DNA sequences also encode this same CDR3. The J gene is TRBJ1-2, the V gene TRBV15, with D perhaps matching TRBD1 (5 bases). V was shortened by 3 bases and J by 8 bases, with 13 bases between the two germline ends. Germline V gene data show CDR1 as LNHNV and CDR2 as YYDKDF (reference sequence). The CDR3 sequence is 13 residues long. The CDR3 sequence is CATSRGRGGGYTF. The CDR3 nucleotides are TGTGCCACCAGCAGGGGAAGGGGAGGCGGCTACACCTTC.

The chain is built from TRBV28 and TRBJ2-7, with 9 nucleotides matching TRBD2. CDR3 length: 15 residues. The V segment lost 5 bases and the J segment 4 bases; nucleotides outside the gene matches: 9. Germline V CDR1 and CDR2: MDHEN, SYDVKM. The CDR3 nucleotides read TGTGCCAGCAGTAATCTAGCGGGACCAATATACGAGCAGTACTTC. This codes for CASSNLAGPIYEQYF.

The sample holds one count of this clone. The chain has TRBV18 and TRBJ2-1, with TRBD2 matching over 7 bases. Germline CDR1 reads KGHSH; CDR2 reads LQKENI. This CDR3 has 14 residues. The V and J ends lost 3 bases and 4 bases, in that order; junction bases with no gene match: 3. The CDR3 bases are TGTGCCAGCTCACCGACGGGAGGATACAATGAGCAGTTCTTC. Protein: CASSPTGGYNEQFF.

V is TRBV5-1 and J is TRBJ1-4; 10 bases fit TRBD1. Losses at the gene ends were 4 bases for V and 8 bases for J; bases not matched to a gene: 5. This CDR3 is 14 amino acids long. Germline V gives CDR1 SGHRS, CDR2 YFSETQ. The CDR3 region has the DNA TGCGCCAGCAGCCCGACAGGGGGCCTGGAAAAACTGTTTTTT. Encoded protein: CASSPTGGLEKLFF.

The gene calls are TRBV4-3 and TRBJ1-4; 7 nucleotides agree with TRBD1. CDR1 and CDR2 from the germline V gene are LGHNA and YSLEER. The CDR3 covers 16 residues. V gave up 4 bases and J gave up 0 bases; unmatched junction bases: 5. The CDR3 DNA reads as TGCGCCAGCAGCCTAACCGGGACAGCAACTAATGAAAAACTGTTTTTT. Its translation is CASSLTGTATNEKLFF.

This clone was picked up a small number of times. The chain recombines TRBV6-6 with TRBJ1-5, with D perhaps TRBD1 (5 bases). Looked up from germline, CDR1 is MNHNY and CDR2 is SVGAGI (reference sequence). Trimming took off 2 bases at V and 0 bases at J, with 8 bases between the two ends. The CDR3 consists of 15 residues. The CDR3 loop reads CASSYDSYSNQPQHF. CDR3 sequence (DNA): TGTGCCAGCAGTTACGACAGCTATAGCAATCAGCCCCAGCATTTT.

This rearrangement joins TRBV6-5 to TRBJ2-2; D ambiguous. Per germline, CDR1 MNHEY and CDR2 SVGAGI. The CDR3 sequence is 14 residues long. V dropped 5 bases and J dropped 0 bases, with 7 bases sitting between them. The CDR3 sequence is CASSGSTNTGELFF. The DNA for the CDR3 is TGTGCCAGCAGTGGTAGTACGAACACCGGGGAGCTGTTTTTT.

The J gene is TRBJ2-1, the V gene TRBV27; TRBD2 agrees at 11 bases. CDR1 is MNHEY, CDR2 SMNVEV, per germline (reference sequence). The CDR3 loop spans 16 amino acids. The V segment lost 3 bases and the J segment 5 bases; nucleotides outside the gene matches: 6. CDR3 region: CASSFHRLAGNNEQFF. The CDR3 nucleotides read TGTGCCAGCAGTTTCCACCGACTAGCGGGAAACAATGAGCAGTTCTTC.